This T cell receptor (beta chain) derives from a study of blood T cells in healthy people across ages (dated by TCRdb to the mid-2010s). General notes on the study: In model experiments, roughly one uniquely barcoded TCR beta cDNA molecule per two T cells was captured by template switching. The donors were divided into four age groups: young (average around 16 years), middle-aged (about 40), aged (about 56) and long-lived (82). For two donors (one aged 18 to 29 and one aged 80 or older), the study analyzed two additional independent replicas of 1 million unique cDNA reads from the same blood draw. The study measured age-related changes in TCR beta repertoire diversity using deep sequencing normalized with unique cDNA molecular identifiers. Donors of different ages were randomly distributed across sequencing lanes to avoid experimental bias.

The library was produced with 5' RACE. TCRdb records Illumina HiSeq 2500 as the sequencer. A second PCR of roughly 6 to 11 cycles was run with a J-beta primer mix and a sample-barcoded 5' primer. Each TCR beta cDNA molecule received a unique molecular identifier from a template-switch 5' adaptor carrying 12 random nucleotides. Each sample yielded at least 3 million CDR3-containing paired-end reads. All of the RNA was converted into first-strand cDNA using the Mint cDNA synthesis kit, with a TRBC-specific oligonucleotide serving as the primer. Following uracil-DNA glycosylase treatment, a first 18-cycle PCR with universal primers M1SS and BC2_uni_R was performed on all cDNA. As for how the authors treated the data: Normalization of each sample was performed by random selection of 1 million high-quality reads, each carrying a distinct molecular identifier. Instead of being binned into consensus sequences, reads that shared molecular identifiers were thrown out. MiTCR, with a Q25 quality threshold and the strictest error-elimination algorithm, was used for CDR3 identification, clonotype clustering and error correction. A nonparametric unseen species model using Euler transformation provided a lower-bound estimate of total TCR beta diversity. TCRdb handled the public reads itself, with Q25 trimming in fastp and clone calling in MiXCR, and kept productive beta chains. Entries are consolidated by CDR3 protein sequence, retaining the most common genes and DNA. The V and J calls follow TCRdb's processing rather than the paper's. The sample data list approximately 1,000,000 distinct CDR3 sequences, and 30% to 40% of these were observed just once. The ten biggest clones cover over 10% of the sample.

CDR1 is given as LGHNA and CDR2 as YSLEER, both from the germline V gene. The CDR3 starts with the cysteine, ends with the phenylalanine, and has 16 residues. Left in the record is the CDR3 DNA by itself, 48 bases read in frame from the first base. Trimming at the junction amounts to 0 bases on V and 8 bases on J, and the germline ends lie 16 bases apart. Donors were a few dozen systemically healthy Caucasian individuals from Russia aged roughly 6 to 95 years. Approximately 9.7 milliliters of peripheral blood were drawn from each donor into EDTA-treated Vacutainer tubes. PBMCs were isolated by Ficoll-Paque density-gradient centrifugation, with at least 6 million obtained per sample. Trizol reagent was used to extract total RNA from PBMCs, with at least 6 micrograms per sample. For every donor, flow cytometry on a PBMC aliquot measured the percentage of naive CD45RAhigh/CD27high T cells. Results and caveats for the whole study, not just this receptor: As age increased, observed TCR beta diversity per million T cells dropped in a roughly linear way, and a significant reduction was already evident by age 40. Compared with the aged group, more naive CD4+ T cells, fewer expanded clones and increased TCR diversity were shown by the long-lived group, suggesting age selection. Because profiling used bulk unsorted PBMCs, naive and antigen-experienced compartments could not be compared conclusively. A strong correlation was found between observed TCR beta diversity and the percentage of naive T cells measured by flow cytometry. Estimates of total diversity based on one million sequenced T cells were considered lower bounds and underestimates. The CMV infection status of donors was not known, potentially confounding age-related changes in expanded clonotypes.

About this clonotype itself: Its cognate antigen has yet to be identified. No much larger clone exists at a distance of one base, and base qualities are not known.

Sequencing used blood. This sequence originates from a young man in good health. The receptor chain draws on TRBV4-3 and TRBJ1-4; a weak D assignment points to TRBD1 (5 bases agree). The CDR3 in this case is CASSQDLGAGEEKLFF. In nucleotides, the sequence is TGCGCCAGCAGCCAAGATCTCGGGGCGGGGGAGGAAAAACTGTTTTTT.